The sample holds a few counts of the clone carrying this T cell receptor (beta chain). The authors' processing: Quantification of nucleated cells was approximated via reference gene primer amplification. Profiled with immunoSEQ multiplex PCR; TCRdb holds only in-frame clones, not every one. V and J calls and clone size are as listed in that table; D and trimming were resolved from the DNA. The sample consists of 90,000 to 100,000 clones, approximately 86% of them appearing once. This CDR3 region has 14 residues. The V gene lost 5 bases and the J gene lost 3 bases, with 14 bases spanning the gap. CDR1 SGHNT and CDR2 YYREEE come from the germline V gene (reference sequence). The record originates from a study of blood T cell repertoires in COVID-19. In the study overall: The origin of the acute and convalescent COVID-19 samples was the United States, Italy and Spain. PBMCs, B-cell-depleted T cells, or T cells provided the cDNA or gDNA that made up the material.

The chain is built from TRBV5-4 and TRBJ1-1; the D gene is possibly TRBD1 (5 bases). This receptor was taken from a human donor in a cohort sampled during active COVID-19. The sequencing input was peripheral blood. The CDR3 is CASRPGSRDTEAFF. The CDR3 DNA is TGTGCCAGCAGGCCAGGGTCTAGAGACACTGAAGCTTTCTTT.